This T cell receptor beta chain was obtained from a study of response to subunit inactivated influenza vaccine. This CDR3 is 16 amino acids long. The V end was cut by 5 bases, the J end by 1 base, with 17 bases between. This clonotype showed up just a few times. Using its own MiXCR run on the RT-PCR reads, TCRdb lists one record per CDR3 protein. Among roughly 550,000 distinct CDR3 sequences listed, under 30% were seen once. This same sample was also part of a study on T cells expressing NK-cell markers. From that paper: Synthesis of TCR beta cDNA relied on 5'RACE template switching carrying UMIs. Sorted CD3+CD56-NKG2C+, CD3+CD56+NKG2C+ and CD3+CD56+NKG2C- T cells supplied the TCR beta repertoires.

The specimen comprised CD4+ T cells sorted from PBMCs, sampled less than 13 days after vaccination. The chain combines TRBV12-3 or TRBV12-4 with TRBJ1-1; no firm D call. The clonotype was recovered from a man aged 45-60 years who received an inactivated influenza vaccine. CDR3 DNA sequence: TGTGCCAGCAGTCCTACCCAGAGACCGTGGAACACTGAAGCTTTCTTT. Its protein product is CASSPTQRPWNTEAFF.